The sequence of this T cell receptor (beta chain) was determined in a study of T cell repertoires in ileal Crohn's disease. Study information: Thiopurines (11) or anti-TNF agents (about 19) were given postoperatively to about half.

Comments on this clone: Its specificity is unknown.

Sequencing used immunoSEQ multiplex PCR; TCRdb keeps in-frame clones, though not all of them. The table includes some 15,000 clones, roughly 82% detected once. Overall study findings and caveats: Active smokers at surgery had more clonal expansions than non-smokers. Sorted CD8 T cells held more high-frequency clones than CD4.

The trim removed 0 bases at V and 0 bases at J, leaving 4 bases unmatched. Germline assignment: CDR1 SGDLS and CDR2 YYNGEE. CDR3 length: 17 residues. The chain recombines TRBV9 with TRBJ1-1; TRBD1 matches at 11 bases. What was sequenced was ileal tissue. The origin of this receptor is an adult with Crohn's disease. In nucleotides, the CDR3 is TGTGCCAGCAGCGTAGGTCCGGGACAGGGGGTGAACACTGAAGCTTTCTTT. This encodes CASSVGPGQGVNTEAFF.